The clone carrying this T cell receptor beta chain was detected only once. The entry originates in a study of blood T cell repertoires in COVID-19. Germline V lookup: CDR1 SGHRS, CDR2 YFSETQ. The trim removed 5 bases at V and 5 bases at J, leaving 13 bases unmatched. The CDR3 has 18 amino acids. Only in-frame clones appear in the TCRdb table, and some are missing; sequencing was by immunoSEQ multiplex PCR. This repertoire shows tens of thousands of clones, around 90% found once; its top ten account for less than 9%. The chain joins TRBV5-1 to TRBJ2-5, with 15 bases lining up with TRBD2. The receptor was derived from a man aged 40-49 years with COVID-19, enrolled during active disease. Sequencing used peripheral blood. Written as DNA, the CDR3 is TGCGCCAGCAGACGGACTAGCGGGGGGGCCGAGAGAGTGGAGACCCAGTACTTC. As protein: CASRRTSGGAERVETQYF.